The subject of this entry is one T cell receptor beta chain. The repertoire was sequenced with immunoSEQ multiplex PCR; TCRdb's copy has only in-frame clones and lacks some. The table has about 100,000 clones, around 81% seen once. This sample was taken from a study of blood T cell repertoires in COVID-19. Sequenced material: peripheral blood. The sequence came from a man aged 50-59 years with active or convalescent COVID-19.

The CDR3 loop is CSASPPSRYEQYF. The CDR3 bases are TGCAGTGCTAGTCCCCCTAGCAGGTACGAGCAGTACTTC. The chain couples TRBV20-1 to TRBJ2-7; D perhaps matches TRBD2 (5 bases). The CDR3 extends over 13 amino acids. V shed 3 bases and J shed 4 bases, with 13 bases lying between them. Germline CDR1 reads DFQATT; CDR2 reads SNEGSKA (reference sequence).